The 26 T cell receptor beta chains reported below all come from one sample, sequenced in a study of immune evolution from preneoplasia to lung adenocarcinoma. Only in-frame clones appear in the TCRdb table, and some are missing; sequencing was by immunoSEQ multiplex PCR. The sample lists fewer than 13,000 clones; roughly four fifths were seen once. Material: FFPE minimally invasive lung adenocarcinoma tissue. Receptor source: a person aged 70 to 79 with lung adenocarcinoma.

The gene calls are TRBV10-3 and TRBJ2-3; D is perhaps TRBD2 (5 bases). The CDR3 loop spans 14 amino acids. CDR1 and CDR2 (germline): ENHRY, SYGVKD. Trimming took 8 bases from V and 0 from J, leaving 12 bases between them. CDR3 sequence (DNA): TGTGCCATCGACTCAAGGGAGAGCACAGATACGCAGTATTTT. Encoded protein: CAIDSRESTDTQYF.

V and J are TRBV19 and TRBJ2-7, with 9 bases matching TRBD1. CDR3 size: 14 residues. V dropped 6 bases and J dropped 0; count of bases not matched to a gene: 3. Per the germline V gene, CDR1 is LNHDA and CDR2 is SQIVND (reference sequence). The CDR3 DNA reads TGTGCCAGTAGAGGACAGGGGAACTCCTACGAGCAGTACTTC. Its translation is CASRGQGNSYEQYF.

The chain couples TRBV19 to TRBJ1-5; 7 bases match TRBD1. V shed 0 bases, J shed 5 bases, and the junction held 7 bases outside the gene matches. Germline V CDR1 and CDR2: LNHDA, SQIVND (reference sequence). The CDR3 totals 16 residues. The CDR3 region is CASSIDPAGGDQPQHF. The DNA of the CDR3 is TGTGCCAGTAGTATAGATCCTGCAGGGGGGGATCAGCCCCAGCATTTT. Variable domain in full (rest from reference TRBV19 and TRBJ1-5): DGGITQSPKYLFRKEGQNVTLSCEQNLNHDAMYWYRQDPGQGLRLIYYSQIVNDFQKGDIAEGYSVSREKKESFPLTVTSAQKNPTAFYLCASSIDPAGGDQPQHFGDGTRLSIL.

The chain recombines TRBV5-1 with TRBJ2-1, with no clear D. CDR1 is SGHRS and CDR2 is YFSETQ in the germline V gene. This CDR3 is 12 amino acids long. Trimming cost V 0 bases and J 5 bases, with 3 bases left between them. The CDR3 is CASSLGHNEQFF. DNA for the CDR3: TGCGCCAGCAGCTTGGGGCACAATGAGCAGTTCTTC.

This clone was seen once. In DNA, the CDR3 is TGTGCCAGCAGTCTCTCTAGCACAGATACGCAGTATTTT. Its translation: CASSLSSTDTQYF. V usage is TRBV27 and J usage is TRBJ2-3; no clear D gene. Trimming cost V 5 bases and J 0 bases, with 6 bases left between them. The V gene's germline CDR1 is MNHEY and CDR2 SMNVEV (reference sequence). The CDR3 totals 13 residues.

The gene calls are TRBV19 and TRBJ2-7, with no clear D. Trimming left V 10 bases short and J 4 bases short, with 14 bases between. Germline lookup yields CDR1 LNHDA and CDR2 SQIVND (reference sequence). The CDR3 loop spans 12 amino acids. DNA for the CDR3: TGTGCCACCTCCGGGCCGTCATACGAGCAGTACTTC. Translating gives CATSGPSYEQYF.

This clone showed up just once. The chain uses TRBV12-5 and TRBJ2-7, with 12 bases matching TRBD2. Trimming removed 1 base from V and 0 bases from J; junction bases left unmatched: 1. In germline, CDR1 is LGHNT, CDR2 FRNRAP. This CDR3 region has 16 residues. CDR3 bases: TGTGCTAGTGGTTTGGGACTAGCGGGAGTCTCCTACGAGCAGTACTTC. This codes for CASGLGLAGVSYEQYF.

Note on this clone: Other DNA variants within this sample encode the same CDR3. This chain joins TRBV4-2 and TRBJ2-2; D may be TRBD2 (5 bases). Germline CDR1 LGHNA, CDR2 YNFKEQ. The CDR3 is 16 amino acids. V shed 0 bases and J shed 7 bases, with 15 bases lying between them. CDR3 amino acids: CASSQDRFREGGELFF. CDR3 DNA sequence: TGTGCCAGCAGCCAAGATAGGTTTCGGGAAGGCGGGGAGCTGTTTTTT.

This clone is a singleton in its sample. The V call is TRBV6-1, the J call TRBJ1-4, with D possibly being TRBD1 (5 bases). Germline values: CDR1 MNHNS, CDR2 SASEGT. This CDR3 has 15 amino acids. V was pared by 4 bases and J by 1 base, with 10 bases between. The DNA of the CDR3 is TGTGCCAGCAGTGGGGGGTTGGGAACTAATGAAAAACTGTTTTTT. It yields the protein CASSGGLGTNEKLFF.

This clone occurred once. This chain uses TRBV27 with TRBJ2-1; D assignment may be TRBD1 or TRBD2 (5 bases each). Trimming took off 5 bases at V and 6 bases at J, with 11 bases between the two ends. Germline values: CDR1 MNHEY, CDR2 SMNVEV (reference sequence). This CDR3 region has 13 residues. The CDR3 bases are TGTGCCAGCAGTGGGGACGGTTCCAATGAGCAGTTCTTC. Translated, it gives CASSGDGSNEQFF.

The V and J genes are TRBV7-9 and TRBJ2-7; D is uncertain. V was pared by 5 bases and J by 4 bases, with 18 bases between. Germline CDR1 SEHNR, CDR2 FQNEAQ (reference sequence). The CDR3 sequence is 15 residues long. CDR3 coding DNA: TGTGCCAGCAGCCCGACACTCGGTATAGTGTACGAGCAGTACTTC. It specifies CASSPTLGIVYEQYF.

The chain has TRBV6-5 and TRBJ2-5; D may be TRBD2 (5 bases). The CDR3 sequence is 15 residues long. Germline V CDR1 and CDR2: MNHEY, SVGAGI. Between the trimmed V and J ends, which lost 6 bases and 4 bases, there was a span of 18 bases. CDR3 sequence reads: CASSLTLDFGETQYF. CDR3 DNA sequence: TGTGCCAGCAGCCTTACGTTGGACTTCGGAGAGACCCAGTACTTC.

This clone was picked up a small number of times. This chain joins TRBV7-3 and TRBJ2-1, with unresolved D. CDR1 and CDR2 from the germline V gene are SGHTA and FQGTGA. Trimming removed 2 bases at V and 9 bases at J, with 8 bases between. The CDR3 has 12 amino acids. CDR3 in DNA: TGTGCCAGCAGCTTATTAGGCGGTGAGCAGTTCTTC. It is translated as CASSLLGGEQFF.

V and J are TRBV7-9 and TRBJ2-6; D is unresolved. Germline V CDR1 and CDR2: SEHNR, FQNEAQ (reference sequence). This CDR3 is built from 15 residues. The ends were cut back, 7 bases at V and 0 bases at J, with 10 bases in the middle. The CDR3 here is CASTPSGSGANVLTF. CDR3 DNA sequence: TGTGCCAGCACCCCGTCGGGCTCTGGGGCCAACGTCCTGACTTTC.

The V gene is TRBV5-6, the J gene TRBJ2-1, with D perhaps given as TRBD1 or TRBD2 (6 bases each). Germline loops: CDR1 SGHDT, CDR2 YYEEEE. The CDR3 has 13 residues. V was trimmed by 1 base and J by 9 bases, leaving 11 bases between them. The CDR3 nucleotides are TGTGCCAGCAGCTTGAGCGGAGGGGGTGAGCAGTTCTTC. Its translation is CASSLSGGGEQFF.

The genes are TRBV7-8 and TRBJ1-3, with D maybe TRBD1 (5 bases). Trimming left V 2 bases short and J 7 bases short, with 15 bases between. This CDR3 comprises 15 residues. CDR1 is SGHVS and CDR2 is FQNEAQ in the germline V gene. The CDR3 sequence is CASSLTVGVGNTIYF. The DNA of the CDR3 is TGTGCCAGCAGCTTAACTGTGGGGGTCGGGAACACCATATATTTT.

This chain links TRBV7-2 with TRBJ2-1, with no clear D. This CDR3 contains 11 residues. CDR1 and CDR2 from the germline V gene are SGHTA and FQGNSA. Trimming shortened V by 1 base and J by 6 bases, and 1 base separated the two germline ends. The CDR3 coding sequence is TGTGCCAGCAGCTTAGTCAATGAGCAGTTCTTC. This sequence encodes CASSLVNEQFF. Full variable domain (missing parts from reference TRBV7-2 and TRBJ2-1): GAGVSQSPSNKVTEKGKDVELRCDPISGHTALYWYRQSLGQGLEFLIYFQGNSAPDKSGLPSDRFSAERTGGSVSTLTIQRTQQEDSAVYLCASSLVNEQFFGPGTRLTVL.

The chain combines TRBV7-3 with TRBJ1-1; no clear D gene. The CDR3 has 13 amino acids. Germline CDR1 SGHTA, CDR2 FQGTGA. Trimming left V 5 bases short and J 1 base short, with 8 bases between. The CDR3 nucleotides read TGTGCCAGCAGCACCGGTCCGAACACTGAAGCTTTCTTT. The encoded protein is CASSTGPNTEAFF.

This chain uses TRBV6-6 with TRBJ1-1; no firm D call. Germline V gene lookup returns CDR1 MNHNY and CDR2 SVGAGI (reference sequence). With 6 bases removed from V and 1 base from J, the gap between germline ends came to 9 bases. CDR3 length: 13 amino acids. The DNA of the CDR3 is TGTGCCAGCAGCCCCGGACGGAACACTGAAGCTTTCTTT. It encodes CASSPGRNTEAFF.

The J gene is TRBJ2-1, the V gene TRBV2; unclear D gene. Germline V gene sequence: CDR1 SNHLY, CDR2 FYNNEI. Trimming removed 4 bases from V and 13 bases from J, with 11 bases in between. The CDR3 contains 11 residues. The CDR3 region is CASSGEQSQFF. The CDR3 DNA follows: TGTGCCAGCAGTGGTGAACAGTCTCAGTTCTTC.

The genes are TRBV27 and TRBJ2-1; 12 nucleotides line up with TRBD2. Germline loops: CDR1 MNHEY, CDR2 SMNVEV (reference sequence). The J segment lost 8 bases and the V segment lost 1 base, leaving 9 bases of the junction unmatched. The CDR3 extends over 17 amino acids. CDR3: CASSLFRLAGVSDEQFF. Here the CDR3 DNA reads TGTGCCAGCAGTTTATTTCGACTAGCGGGAGTCTCCGATGAGCAGTTCTTC.

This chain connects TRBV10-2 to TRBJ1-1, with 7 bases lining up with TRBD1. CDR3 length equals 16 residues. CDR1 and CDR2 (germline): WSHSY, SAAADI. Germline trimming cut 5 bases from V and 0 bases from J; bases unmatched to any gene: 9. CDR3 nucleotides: TGCGCCAGCAGTTTGGGAACAGGGGTTATGAACACTGAAGCTTTCTTT. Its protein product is CASSLGTGVMNTEAFF.

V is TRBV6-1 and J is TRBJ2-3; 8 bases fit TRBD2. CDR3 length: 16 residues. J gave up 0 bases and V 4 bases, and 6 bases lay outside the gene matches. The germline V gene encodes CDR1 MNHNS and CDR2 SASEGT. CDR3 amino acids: CASSVASGSSTDTQYF. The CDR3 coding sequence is TGTGCCAGCAGTGTTGCTAGCGGGTCGAGCACAGATACGCAGTATTTT.

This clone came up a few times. The DNA of the CDR3 is TGCGCCAGCAGCCCATCGGGACTAGCTCTCGGCGGGGAGCTGTTTTTT. This codes for CASSPSGLALGGELFF. V usage is TRBV5-1 and J usage is TRBJ2-2, with 9 bases that match TRBD2. The CDR3 runs 16 residues. Germline-derived CDR1 and CDR2 are SGHRS and YFSETQ. V lost 4 bases, J lost 7 bases, and 11 bases stayed unmatched.

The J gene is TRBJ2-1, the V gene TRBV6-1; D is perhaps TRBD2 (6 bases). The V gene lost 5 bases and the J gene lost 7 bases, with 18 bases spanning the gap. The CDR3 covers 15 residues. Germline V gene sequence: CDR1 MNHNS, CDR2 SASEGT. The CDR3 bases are TGTGCCAGCAGTCTGAACGGGGGATGGGGAAATGAGCAGTTCTTC. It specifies CASSLNGGWGNEQFF.

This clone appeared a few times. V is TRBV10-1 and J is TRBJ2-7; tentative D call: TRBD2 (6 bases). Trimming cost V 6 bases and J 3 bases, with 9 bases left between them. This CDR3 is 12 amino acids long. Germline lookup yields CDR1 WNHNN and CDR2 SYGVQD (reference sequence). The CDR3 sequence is CASSHGSYEQYF. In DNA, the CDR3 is TGCGCCAGCAGCCACGGGAGCTACGAGCAGTACTTC.